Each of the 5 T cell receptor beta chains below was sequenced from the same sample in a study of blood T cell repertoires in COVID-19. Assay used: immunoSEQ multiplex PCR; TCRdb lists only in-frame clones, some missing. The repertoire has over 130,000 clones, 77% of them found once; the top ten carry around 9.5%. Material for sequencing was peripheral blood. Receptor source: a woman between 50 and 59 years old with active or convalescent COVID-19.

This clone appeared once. This chain's CDR3 is CASSVQGSSEKLFF. The CDR3 DNA is TGTGCCAGTAGTGTCCAGGGATCTTCCGAAAAACTGTTTTTT. J is TRBJ1-4 and V is TRBV19; a weak D match, TRBD1 (5 bases). The germline gives CDR1 LNHDA, CDR2 SQIVND (reference sequence). CDR3 size: 14 residues. Trimming shortened V by 5 bases and J by 8 bases, and 15 bases separated the two germline ends.

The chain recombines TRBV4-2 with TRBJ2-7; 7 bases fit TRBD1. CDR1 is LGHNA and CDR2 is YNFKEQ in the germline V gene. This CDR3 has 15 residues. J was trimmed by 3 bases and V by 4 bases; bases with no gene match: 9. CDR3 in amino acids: CASSPSDREYYEQYF. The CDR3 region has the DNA TGTGCCAGCAGCCCTTCCGACAGGGAATACTACGAGCAGTACTTC.

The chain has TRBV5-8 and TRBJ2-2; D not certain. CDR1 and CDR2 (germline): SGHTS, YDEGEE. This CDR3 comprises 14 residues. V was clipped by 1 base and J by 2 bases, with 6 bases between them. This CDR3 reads CASSLWPNTGELFF. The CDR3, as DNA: TGTGCCAGCAGCTTGTGGCCAAACACCGGGGAGCTGTTTTTT. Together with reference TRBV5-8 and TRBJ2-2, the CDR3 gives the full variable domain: EAGVTQSPTHLIKTRGQQATLRCSPISGHTSVYWYQQALGLGLQFLLWYDEGEERNRGNFPPRFSGRQFPNYSSELNVNALELEDSALYLCASSLWPNTGELFFGEGSRLTVL.

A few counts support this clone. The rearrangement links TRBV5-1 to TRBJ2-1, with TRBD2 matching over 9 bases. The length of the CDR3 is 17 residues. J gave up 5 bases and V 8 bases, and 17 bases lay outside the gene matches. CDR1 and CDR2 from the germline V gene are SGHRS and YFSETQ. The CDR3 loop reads CASKGSEGLASNNEQFF. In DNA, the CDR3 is TGCGCCAGTAAAGGGAGTGAGGGACTAGCTTCCAACAATGAGCAGTTCTTC.

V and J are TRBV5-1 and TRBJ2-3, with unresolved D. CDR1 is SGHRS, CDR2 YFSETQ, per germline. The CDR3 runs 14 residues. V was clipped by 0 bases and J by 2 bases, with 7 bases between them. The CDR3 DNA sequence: TGCGCCAGCAGCTTGGGGTCTAACACAGATACGCAGTATTTT. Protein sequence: CASSLGSNTDTQYF.